This T cell receptor (beta chain) derives from a study of blood T cell repertoires in COVID-19. Whole-study context: Samples representing acute and convalescent COVID-19 were sourced from the United States, Italy and Spain. Sample material is recorded as cDNA or gDNA derived from T cells, B-cell-depleted T cells, or PBMCs.

Method: immunoSEQ multiplex PCR; TCRdb's copy keeps in-frame clones and lacks some. Here the sample spans 490,000 or so clones, around 85% being singletons. The germline V gene encodes CDR1 KGHSH and CDR2 LQKENI. Trimming cost V 3 bases and J 2 bases; bases outside gene matches: 3. The CDR3 runs 15 residues. The study recruited people aged about 18 to 90 years across 24 US areas. Input material: PBMCs or T cells enriched from blood (not recorded which). The chain is built from TRBV18 and TRBJ1-2, with 10 bases identical to TRBD1. The sequence came from a woman between 55 and 75 years old who had recovered from COVID-19. The CDR3 DNA reads TGTGCCAGCTCACCGGGACAGGGGAGGAACTATGGCTACACCTTC. This encodes CASSPGQGRNYGYTF.